These T cell receptor beta chains were read from a single sample in a study of shared clonotypes between healthy human individuals. Using immunoSEQ multiplex PCR, the repertoire was profiled, and TCRdb retains in-frame clones only, with some absent. The sample has approximately 250,000 clones; 65% are singletons. Input material: memory CD4+ T cells sorted from blood. Receptors originate from a man younger than 40 in good health. Each CDR3 is given with its conserved first and last residue.

TRBV7-8	TRBJ2-7	CASSSQPEGEQYF
TRBV7-2	TRBJ2-1	CASSIRDSSYNEQFF
TRBV19	TRBJ1-1	CATDTRDRGRGTEAFF
TRBV10-3	TRBJ1-3	CAIPAPTGDRALVERSGNTIYF
TRBV29-1	TRBJ1-2	CSVASGLGAYGYTF
TRBV29-1	TRBJ2-3	CSVSSPATDTQYF
TRBV6-1	TRBJ1-5	CASSVTVGINQPQHF
TRBV7-2	TRBJ1-3	CASSRGKGSSGNTIYF
TRBV20-1	TRBJ2-1	CSADQYNEQFF
TRBV6-6	TRBJ1-2	CASTMDRVYGYTF
TRBV28	TRBJ2-5	CASSLYKQRETQYF
TRBV9	TRBJ2-7	CASSVDPSSSYEQYF
TRBV19	TRBJ2-2	CASSIVSAGVDGELFF
TRBV6-5	TRBJ2-2	CAFRDRDTGELFF
TRBV19	TRBJ2-1	CASSLRENRHNEQFF
TRBV7-2	TRBJ2-1	CASSLEVSSSNEQFF
TRBV14	TRBJ1-2	CASSQDHGGWYGYTF
TRBV4-3	TRBJ2-1	CASSQGLAVNEQFF
TRBV28	TRBJ1-2	CASSGGWQGRGYTF
TRBV14	TRBJ2-3	CASSIRTSGQVDTQYF
TRBV5-4	TRBJ2-7	CASSSQLGGRFDF
TRBV5-1	TRBJ2-7	CASSLGWGALSYEQYF
TRBV7-9	TRBJ1-2	CASSLEAGGYGYTF
TRBV29-1	TRBJ2-7	CSTLWGANGEQYF
TRBV5-4	TRBJ2-7	CASSFRNRGQARPYEQYF
TRBV19	TRBJ2-3	CASSIGGFRTDTQYF
TRBV7-2	TRBJ1-1	CASSPSWGNTEAFF
TRBV10-3	TRBJ2-2	CAISDIVQGAGELFF
TRBV5-1	TRBJ2-7	CASSLAGSPGFYEQYF
TRBV5-8	TRBJ1-1	CASSPGQGRSRAEAFF
TRBV11-3	TRBJ2-2	CASSKPTDYNTGELFF
TRBV5-4	TRBJ2-7	CASSLRLAGVYEQYF
TRBV19	TRBJ1-1	CASSINGQGLTEAFF
TRBV5-1	TRBJ2-5	CASNPLAGTQETQYF
TRBV2	TRBJ2-5	CASSEGGETQYF
TRBV2	TRBJ2-6	CASSELGISGANVLTF
TRBV28	TRBJ2-7	CASSLVRGRDYEQYF